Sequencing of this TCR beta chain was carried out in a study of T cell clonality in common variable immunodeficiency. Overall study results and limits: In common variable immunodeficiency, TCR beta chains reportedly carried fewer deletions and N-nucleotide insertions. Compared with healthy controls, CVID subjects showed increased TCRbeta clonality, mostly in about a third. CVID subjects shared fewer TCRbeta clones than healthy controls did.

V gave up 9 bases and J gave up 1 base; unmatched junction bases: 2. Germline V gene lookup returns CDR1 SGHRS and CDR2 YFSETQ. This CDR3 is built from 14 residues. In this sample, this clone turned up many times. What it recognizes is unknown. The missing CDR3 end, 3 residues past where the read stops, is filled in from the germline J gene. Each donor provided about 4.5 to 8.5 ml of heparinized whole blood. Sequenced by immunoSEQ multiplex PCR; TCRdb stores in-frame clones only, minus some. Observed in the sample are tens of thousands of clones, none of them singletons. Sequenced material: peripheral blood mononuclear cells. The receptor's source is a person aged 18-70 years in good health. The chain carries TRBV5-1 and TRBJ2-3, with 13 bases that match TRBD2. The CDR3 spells CATTSGGGTDTQYF. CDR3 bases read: TGCGCCACTACTAGCGGGGGGGGCACAGATACG.